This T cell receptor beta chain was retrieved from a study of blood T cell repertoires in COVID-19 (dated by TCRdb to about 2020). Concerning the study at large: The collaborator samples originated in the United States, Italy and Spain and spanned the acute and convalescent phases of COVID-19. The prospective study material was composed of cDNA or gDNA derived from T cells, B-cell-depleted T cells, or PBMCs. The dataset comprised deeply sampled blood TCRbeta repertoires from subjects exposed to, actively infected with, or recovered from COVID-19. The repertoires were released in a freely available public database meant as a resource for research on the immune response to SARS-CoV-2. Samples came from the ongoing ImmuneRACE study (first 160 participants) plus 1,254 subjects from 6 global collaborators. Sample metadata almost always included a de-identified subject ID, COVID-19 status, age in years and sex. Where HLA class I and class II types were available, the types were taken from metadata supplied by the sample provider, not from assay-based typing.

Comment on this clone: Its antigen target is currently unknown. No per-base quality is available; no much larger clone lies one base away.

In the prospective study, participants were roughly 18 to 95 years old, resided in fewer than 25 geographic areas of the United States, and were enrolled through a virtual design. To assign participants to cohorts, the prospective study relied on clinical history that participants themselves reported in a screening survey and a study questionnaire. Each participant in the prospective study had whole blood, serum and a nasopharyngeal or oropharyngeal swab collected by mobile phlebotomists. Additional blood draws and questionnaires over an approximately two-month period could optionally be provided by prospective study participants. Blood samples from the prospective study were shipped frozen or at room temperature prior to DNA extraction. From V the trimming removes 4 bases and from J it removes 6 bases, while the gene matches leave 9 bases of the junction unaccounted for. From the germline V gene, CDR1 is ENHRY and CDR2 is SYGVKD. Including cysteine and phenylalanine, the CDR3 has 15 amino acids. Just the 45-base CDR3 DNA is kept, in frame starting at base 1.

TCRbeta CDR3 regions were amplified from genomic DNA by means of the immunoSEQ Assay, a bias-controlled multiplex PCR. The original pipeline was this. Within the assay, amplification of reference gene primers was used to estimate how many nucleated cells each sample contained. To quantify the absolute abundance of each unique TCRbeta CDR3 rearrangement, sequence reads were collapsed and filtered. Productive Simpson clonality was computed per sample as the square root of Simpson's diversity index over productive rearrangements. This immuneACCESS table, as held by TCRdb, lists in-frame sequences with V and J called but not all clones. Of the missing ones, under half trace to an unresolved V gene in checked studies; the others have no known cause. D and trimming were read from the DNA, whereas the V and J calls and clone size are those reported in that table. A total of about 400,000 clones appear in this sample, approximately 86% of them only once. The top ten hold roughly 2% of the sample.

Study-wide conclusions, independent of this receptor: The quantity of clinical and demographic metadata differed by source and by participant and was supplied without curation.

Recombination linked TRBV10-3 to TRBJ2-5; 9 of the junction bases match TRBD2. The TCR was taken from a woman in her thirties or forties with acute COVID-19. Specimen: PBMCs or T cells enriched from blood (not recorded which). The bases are TGTGCCATCAGTGGACTGCGGGGGGGCCAGAAGACCCAGTACTTC. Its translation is CAISGLRGGQKTQYF.